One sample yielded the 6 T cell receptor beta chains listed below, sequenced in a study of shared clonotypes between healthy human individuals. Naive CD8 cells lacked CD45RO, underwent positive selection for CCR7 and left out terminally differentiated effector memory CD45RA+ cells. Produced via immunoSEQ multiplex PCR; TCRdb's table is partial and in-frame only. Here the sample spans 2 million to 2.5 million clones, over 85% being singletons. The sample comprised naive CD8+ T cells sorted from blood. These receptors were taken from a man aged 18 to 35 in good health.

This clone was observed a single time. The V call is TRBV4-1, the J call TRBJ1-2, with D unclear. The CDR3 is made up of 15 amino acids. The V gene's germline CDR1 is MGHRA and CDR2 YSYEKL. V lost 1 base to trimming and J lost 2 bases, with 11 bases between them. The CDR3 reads CASSQAVGGNYGYTF. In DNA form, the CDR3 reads TGCGCCAGCAGCCAAGCGGTAGGAGGGAACTATGGCTACACCTTC.

This CDR3 reads CASSPTGGSASEQFF. For the CDR3, the DNA is TGTGCCAGCTCACCTACAGGCGGTAGTGCGTCTGAGCAGTTCTTC. The V gene is TRBV18, the J gene TRBJ2-1; a weak D match, TRBD1 (5 bases). The germline V and J ends were trimmed by 3 bases and 9 bases, with 18 bases remaining between them. The CDR3 covers 15 residues. CDR1 is KGHSH and CDR2 is LQKENI in the germline V gene.

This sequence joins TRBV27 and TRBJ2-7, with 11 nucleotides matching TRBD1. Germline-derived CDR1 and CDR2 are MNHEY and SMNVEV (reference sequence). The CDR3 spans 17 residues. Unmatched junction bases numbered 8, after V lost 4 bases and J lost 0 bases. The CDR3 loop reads CASSWGAGQGASYEQYF. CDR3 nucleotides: TGTGCCAGCAGTTGGGGGGCCGGACAGGGGGCCTCCTACGAGCAGTACTTC.

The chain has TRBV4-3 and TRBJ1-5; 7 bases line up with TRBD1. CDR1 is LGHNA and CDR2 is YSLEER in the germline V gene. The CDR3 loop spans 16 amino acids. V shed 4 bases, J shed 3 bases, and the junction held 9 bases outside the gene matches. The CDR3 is CASSPDGTGDNQPQHF. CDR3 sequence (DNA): TGCGCCAGCAGCCCTGACGGTACAGGGGACAATCAGCCCCAGCATTTT.

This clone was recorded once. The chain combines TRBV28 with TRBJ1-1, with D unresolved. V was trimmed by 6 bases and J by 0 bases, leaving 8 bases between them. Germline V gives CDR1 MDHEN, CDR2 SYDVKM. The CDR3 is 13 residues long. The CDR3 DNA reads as TGTGCCAGCAGCGTGACACTGAACACTGAAGCTTTCTTT. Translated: CASSVTLNTEAFF.

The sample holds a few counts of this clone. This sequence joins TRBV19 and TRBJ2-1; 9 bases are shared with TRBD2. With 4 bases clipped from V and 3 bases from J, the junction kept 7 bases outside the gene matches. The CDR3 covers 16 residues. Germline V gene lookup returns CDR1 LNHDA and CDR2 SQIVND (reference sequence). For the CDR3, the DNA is TGTGCCAGTAGTAAAATAGCGGGAGCTATCTACAATGAGCAGTTCTTC. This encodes CASSKIAGAIYNEQFF.